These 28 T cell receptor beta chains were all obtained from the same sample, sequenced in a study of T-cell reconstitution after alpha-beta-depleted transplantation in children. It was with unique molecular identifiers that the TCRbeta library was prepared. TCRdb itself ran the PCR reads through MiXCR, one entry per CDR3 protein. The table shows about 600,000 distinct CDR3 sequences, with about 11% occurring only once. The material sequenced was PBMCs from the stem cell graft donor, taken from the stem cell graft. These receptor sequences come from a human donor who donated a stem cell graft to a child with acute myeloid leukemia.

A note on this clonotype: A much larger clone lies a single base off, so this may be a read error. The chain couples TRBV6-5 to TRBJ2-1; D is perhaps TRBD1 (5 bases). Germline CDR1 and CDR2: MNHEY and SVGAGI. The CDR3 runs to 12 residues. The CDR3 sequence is CASRSDSHEHFF. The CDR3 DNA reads TGTGCCAGCAGATCCGACAGCCATGAGCATTTCTTC.

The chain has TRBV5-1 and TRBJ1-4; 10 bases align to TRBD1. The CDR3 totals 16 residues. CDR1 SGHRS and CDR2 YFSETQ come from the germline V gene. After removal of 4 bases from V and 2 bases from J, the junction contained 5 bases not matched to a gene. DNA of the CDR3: TGCGCCAGCAGCGCAGGGACAGGGGCTACTAATGAAAAACTGTTTTTT. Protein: CASSAGTGATNEKLFF.

CDR3 loop: CSARVTLGLAGGFNEQFF. The CDR3 DNA reads as TGCAGTGCTAGAGTGACACTCGGACTAGCGGGAGGGTTCAATGAGCAGTTCTTC. The chain employs TRBV20-1 and TRBJ2-1; TRBD2 aligns across 15 bases. Trimming removed 1 base from V and 6 bases from J; junction bases left unmatched: 10. The CDR3 runs to 18 residues. The germline V gene encodes CDR1 DFQATT and CDR2 SNEGSKA (reference sequence).

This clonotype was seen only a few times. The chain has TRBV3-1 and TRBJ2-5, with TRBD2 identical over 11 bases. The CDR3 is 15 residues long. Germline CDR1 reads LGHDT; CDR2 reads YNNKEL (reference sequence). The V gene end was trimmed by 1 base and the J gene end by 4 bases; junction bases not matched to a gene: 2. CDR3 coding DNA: TGTGCCAGCAGCCAAGGTGGACTAGCGGGAGAGACCCAGTACTTC. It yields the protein CASSQGGLAGETQYF.

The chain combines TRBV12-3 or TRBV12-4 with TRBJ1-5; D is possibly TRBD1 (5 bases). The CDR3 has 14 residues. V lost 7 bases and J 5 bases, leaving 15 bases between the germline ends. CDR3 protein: CASTQDRGDQPQHF. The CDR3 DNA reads TGTGCCAGCACCCAGGACCGAGGGGATCAGCCCCAGCATTTT.

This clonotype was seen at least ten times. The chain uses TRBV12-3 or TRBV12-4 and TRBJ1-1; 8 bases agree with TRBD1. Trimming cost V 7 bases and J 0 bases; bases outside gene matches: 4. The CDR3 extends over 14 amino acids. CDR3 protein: CASTGTGVNTEAFF. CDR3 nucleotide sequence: TGTGCCAGCACCGGGACAGGAGTGAACACTGAAGCTTTCTTT.

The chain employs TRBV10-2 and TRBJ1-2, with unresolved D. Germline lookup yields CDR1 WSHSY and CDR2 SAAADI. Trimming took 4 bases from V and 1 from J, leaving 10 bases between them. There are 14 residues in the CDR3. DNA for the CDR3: TGCGCCAGCAGTGTTGCAGCCTTTAACTATGGCTACACCTTC. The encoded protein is CASSVAAFNYGYTF.

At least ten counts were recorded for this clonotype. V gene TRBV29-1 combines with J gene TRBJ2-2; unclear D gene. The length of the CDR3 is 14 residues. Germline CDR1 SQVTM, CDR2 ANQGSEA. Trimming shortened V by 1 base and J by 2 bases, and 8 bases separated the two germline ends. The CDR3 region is CSVEGPSNTGELFF. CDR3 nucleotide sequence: TGCAGCGTTGAAGGCCCCTCCAACACCGGGGAGCTGTTTTTT.

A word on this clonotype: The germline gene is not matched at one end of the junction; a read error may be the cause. The DNA for the CDR3 is TGTGCCAGCAGCCTCGCGGGCTTGGGTCGCGGGAGGCTGAGAGGGGCGAGGTGGCACTTC. This encodes CASSLAGLGRGRLRGARWHF. V is TRBV3-1 and J is TRBJ2-7; 8 bases align to TRBD2. The CDR3 sequence is 20 residues long. Germline V lookup: CDR1 LGHDT, CDR2 YNNKEL (reference sequence).

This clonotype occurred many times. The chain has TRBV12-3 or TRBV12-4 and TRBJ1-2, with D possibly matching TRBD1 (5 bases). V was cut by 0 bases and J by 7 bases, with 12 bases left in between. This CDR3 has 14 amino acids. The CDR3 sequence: CASSLAPGTLGYTF. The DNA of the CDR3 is TGTGCCAGCAGTTTAGCGCCGGGGACGCTTGGCTACACCTTC.

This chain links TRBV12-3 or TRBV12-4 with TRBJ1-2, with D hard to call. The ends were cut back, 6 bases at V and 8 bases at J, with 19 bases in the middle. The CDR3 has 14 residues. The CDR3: CASSLTGREGGYTF. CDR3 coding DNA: TGTGCCAGCAGCCTAACTGGGAGGGAAGGCGGCTACACCTTC.

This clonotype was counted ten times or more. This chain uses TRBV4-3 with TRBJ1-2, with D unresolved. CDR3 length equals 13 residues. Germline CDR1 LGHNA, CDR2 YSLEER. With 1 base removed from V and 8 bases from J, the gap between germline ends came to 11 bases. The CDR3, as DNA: TGCGCCAGCAGCCAAGGCAGGCAAGGCGGCTACACCTTC. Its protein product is CASSQGRQGGYTF.

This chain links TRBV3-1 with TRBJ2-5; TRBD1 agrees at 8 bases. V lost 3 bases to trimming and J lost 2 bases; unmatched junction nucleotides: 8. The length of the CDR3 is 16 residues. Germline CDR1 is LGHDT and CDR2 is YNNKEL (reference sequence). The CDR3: CASSHLRTGRQETQYF. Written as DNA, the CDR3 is TGTGCCAGCAGCCACCTTCGGACAGGGAGGCAAGAGACCCAGTACTTC.

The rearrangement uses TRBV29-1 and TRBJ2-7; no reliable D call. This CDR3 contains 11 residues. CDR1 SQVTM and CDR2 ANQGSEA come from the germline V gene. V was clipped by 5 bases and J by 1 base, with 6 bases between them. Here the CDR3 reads CSVHSSYEQYF. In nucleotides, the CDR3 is TGCAGCGTTCACTCATCCTACGAGCAGTACTTC.

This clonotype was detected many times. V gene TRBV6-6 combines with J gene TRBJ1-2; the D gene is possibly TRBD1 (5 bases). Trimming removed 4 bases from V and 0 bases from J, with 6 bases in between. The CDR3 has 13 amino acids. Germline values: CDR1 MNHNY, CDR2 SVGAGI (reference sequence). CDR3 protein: CASSSGPNYGYTF. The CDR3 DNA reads TGTGCCAGCAGTTCGGGACCTAACTATGGCTACACCTTC.

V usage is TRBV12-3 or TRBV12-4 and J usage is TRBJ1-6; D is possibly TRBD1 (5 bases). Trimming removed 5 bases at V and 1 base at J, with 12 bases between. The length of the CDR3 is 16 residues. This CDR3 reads CASSGRGGSYNSPLHF. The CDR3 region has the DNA TGTGCCAGCAGTGGAAGGGGTGGGTCCTATAATTCACCCCTCCACTTT.

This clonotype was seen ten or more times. The CDR3 DNA sequence: TGTGCCAGCCACGATGGGACAGGGAGCTCCTACGAGCAGTACTTC. Residues: CASHDGTGSSYEQYF. J is TRBJ2-7 and V is TRBV27; TRBD1 matches 9 bases. Per germline, CDR1 MNHEY and CDR2 SMNVEV (reference sequence). V was pared by 8 bases and J by 0 bases, with 8 bases of the junction left unmatched. This CDR3 spans 15 amino acids.

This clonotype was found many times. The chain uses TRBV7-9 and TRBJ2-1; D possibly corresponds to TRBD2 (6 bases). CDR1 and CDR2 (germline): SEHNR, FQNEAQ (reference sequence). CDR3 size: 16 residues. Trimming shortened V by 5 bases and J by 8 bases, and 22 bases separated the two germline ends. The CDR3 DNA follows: TGTGCCAGCAGCGACCTCAAGGGGACTCCCCGAGATGAGCAGTTCTTC. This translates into CASSDLKGTPRDEQFF. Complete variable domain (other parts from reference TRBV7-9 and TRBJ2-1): DTGVSQNPRHKITKRGQNVTFRCDPISEHNRLYWYRQTLGQGPEFLTYFQNEAQLEKSRLLSDRFSAERPKGSFSTLEIQRTEQGDSAMYLCASSDLKGTPRDEQFFGPGTRLTVL.

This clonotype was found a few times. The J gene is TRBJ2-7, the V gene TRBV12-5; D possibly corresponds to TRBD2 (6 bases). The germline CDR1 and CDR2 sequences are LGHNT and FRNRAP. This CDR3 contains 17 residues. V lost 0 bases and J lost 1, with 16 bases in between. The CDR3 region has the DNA TGTGCTAGTGGTTTGGTACTCGGGGGAGATGGGTCCTACGAGCAGTACTTC. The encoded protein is CASGLVLGGDGSYEQYF.

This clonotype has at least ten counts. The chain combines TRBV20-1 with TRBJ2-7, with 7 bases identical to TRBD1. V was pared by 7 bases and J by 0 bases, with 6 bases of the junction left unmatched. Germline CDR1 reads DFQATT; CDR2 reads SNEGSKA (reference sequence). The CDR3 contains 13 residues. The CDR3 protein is CSGFRDSSYEQYF. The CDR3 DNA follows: TGCAGTGGGTTCCGGGACAGCTCCTACGAGCAGTACTTC.

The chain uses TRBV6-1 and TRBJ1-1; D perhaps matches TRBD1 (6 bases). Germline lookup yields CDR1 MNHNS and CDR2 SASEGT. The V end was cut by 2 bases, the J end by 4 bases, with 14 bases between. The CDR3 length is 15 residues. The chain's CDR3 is CASSEHREGSTEAFF. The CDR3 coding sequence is TGTGCCAGCAGTGAACACAGGGAGGGGAGCACTGAAGCTTTCTTT.

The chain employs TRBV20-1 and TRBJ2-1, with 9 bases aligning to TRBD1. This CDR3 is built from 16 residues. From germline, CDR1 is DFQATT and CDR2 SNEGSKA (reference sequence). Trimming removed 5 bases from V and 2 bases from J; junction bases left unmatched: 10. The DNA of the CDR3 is TGCAGTGCTCTCCTTCCGGACAGGGGACCCTACAATGAGCAGTTCTTC. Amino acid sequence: CSALLPDRGPYNEQFF.

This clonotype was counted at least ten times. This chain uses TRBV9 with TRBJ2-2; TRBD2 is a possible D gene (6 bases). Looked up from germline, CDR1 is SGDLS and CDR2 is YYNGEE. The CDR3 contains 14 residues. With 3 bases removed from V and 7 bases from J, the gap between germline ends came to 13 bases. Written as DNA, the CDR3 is TGTGCCAGCAGCGCCGCCGGAGGGCTCGGGGAGCTGTTTTTT. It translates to CASSAAGGLGELFF.

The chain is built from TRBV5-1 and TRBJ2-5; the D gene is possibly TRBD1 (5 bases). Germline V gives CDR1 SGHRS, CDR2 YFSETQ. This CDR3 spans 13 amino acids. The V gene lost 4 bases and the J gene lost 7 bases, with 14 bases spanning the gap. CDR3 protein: CASSTGRVMTQYF. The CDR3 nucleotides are TGCGCCAGCAGCACGGGCAGGGTAATGACCCAGTACTTC. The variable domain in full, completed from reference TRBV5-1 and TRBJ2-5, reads KAGVTQTPRYLIKTRGQQVTLSCSPISGHRSVSWYQQTPGQGLQFLFEYFSETQRNKGNFPGRFSGRQFSNSRSEMNVSTLELGDSALYLCASSTGRVMTQYFGPGTRLLVL.

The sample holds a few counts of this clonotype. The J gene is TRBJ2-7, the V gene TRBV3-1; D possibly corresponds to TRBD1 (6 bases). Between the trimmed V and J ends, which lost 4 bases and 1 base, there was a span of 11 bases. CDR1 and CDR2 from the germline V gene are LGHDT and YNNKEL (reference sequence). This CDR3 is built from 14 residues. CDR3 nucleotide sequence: TGTGCCAGCAGCCCTGACAGGCATTCCTACGAGCAGTACTTC. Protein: CASSPDRHSYEQYF.

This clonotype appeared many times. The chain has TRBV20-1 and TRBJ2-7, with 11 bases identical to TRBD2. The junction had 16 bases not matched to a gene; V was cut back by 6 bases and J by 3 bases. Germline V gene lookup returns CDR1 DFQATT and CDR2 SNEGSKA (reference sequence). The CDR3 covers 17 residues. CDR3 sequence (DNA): TGCAGTGCCCCTACTAGCGGGAGTAGGGGCCTGGGCTACGAGCAGTACTTC. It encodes CSAPTSGSRGLGYEQYF.

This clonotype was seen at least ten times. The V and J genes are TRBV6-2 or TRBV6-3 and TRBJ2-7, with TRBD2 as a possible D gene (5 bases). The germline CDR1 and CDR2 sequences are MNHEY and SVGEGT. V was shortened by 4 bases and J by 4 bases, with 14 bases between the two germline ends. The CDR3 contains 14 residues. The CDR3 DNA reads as TGTGCCAGCAGTTTTGCCGGGATAGGGTACGAGCAGTACTTC. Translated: CASSFAGIGYEQYF.

CDR3 DNA sequence: TGTGCCAGCAGGATAGGACAGACATCAAATCAGCCCCAGCATTTT. As protein: CASRIGQTSNQPQHF. The genes are TRBV28 and TRBJ1-5; possibly TRBD1 for D (6 bases). In germline, CDR1 is MDHEN, CDR2 SYDVKM. The CDR3 contains 15 residues. V dropped 6 bases and J dropped 4 bases, with 16 bases sitting between them.